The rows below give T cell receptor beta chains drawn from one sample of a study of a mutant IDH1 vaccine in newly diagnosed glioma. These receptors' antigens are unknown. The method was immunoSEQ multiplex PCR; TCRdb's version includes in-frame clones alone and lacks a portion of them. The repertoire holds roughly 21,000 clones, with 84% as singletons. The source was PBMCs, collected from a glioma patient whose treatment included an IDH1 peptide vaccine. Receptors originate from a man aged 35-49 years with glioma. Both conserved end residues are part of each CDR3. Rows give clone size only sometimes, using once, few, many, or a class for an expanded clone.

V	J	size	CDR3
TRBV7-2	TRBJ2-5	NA	CASSLLETGGGWETQYF
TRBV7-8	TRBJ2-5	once	CASSSQTPPRETQYF
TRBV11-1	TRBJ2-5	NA	CASSLGETQYF
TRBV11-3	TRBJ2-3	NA	CASSPRTGGTDTQYF
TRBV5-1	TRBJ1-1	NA	CASTFGRGYTEAFF
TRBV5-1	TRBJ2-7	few	CASTQGLTQYEQYF
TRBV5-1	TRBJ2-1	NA	CASSSTPSYNEQFF
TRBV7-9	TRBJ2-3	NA	CASSLGTVGDTQYF
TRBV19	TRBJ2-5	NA	CASSLGTKETQYF
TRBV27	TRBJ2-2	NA	CASRRQGELFF
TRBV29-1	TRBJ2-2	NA	CSASPDNLNTGELFF
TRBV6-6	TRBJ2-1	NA	CASSYSTSGQQAEFF
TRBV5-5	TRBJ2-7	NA	CASTLGRYPYEQYF
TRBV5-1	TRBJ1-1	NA	CASNRGQGNTEAFF
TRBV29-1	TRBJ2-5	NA	CSVELFQGRETQYF
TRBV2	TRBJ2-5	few	CASSIQGGQTQYF
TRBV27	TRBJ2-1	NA	CASTGEPYNEQFF
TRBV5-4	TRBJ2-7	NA	CASSSMTGASREQYF
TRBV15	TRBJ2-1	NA	CATSTRKGTSGRGNEQFF
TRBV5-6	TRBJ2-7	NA	CASSLRYYEQYF
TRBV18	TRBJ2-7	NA	CASRRTSATYEQYF
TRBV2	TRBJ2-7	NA	CASSEGISQYF
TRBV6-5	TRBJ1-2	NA	CASSYSSDPLRGYTF
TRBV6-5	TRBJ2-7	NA	CASSYSKRRLNYEQYF
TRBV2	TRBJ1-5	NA	CASSWGGSNQPQHF
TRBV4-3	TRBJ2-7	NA	CASSQGAGTYGRKQYF
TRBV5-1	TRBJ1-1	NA	CASSPGQKEAFF
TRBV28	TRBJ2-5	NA	CASSLWASGSMETQYF
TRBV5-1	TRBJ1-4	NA	CASSQGQLNEKLFF
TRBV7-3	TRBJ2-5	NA	CASSPTGTWGETQYF
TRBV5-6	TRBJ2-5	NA	CASSWGPETQYF
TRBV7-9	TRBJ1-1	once	CASSFQPGPVNTEAFF
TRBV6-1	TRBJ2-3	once	CASSERLAGAGTDTQYF
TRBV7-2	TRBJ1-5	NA	CASSPIWGSNQPQHF
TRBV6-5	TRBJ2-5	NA	CASSRTQHAETQYF
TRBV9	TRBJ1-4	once	CASSPSGREGEKLFF
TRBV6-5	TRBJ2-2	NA	CASRPDSYTGELFF